The rows below give T cell receptor beta chains drawn from one sample of a study of cytomegalovirus exposure and HLA in healthy donors. The assay was immunoSEQ multiplex PCR, and TCRdb's table has in-frame clones only and misses some. The sample has 170,000 or so clones; just under 80% are singletons. The material sequenced was PBMCs. The source is a woman between 45 and 65 years old in good health and CMV-seropositive. CDR3s include the opening cysteine and the closing phenylalanine or tryptophan. The D gene is left open where the match is weak. Clone size is shown for a subset of rows, as once, few, many or a class of expanded clone.

V	D	size	J	CDR3	DNA
TRBV5-1	TRBD1	once	TRBJ2-1	CASSLVGQGNHEQFF	TGCGCCAGCAGCTTGGTGGGACAGGGGAACCATGAGCAGTTCTTC
TRBV6-6	.	.	TRBJ2-1	CASTSYRTGGGNEQFF	TGTGCCAGCACTTCATATAGGACAGGAGGGGGCAATGAGCAGTTCTTC
TRBV10-1	.	few	TRBJ2-1	CASSTGVEQFF	TGCGCCAGCAGTACGGGGGTCGAGCAGTTCTTC
TRBV7-3	.	.	TRBJ2-7	CASSLERDEQYF	TGTGCCAGCAGCTTAGAAAGAGACGAGCAGTACTTC
TRBV7-9	.	.	TRBJ1-1	CASSGVNLNTEAFF	TGTGCCAGCAGCGGAGTCAACTTGAACACTGAAGCTTTCTTT
TRBV7-2	.	.	TRBJ2-1	CASSVDRHNEQFF	TGTGCCAGCAGTGTCGACAGACACAATGAGCAGTTCTTC
TRBV10-3	TRBD1	.	TRBJ2-7	CAISFRQGADEQYF	TGTGCCATCAGTTTCCGACAGGGGGCCGACGAGCAGTACTTC
TRBV5-6	TRBD2	.	TRBJ2-5	CASTLPGLGTQETQYF	TGTGCCAGCACTTTGCCGGGACTAGGAACTCAAGAGACCCAGTACTTC
TRBV9	TRBD1	.	TRBJ2-1	CASSEVGRGYNEQFF	TGTGCCAGCAGCGAAGTCGGCAGGGGGTACAATGAGCAGTTCTTC
TRBV7-6	.	.	TRBJ2-1	CASSLAGGQYNEQFF	TGTGCCAGCAGCTTAGCGGGGGGGCAATACAATGAGCAGTTCTTC
TRBV11-2	TRBD1	.	TRBJ2-7	CASSRTGTGDYEQYF	TGTGCCAGCAGCCGTACCGGGACAGGGGACTACGAGCAGTACTTC
TRBV5-8	.	once	TRBJ1-5	CASSFWAQPQHF	TGTGCCAGCAGCTTTTGGGCTCAGCCCCAGCATTTT
TRBV27	TRBD1	few	TRBJ1-1	CASSSTGEWTEAFF	TGTGCCAGCAGTTCGACAGGGGAGTGGACTGAAGCTTTCTTT
TRBV5-4	.	.	TRBJ1-3	CASSPGRRSGNTIYF	TGTGCCAGCAGCCCCGGGAGGAGGTCTGGAAACACCATATATTTT
TRBV11-2	TRBD2	.	TRBJ2-7	CASSLGSGVYEQYF	TGTGCCAGCAGCTTAGGTAGCGGGGTCTACGAGCAGTACTTC
TRBV15	.	.	TRBJ2-7	CATSRDGAYEQYF	TGTGCCACCAGCAGAGATGGGGCTTACGAGCAGTACTTC
TRBV9	.	.	TRBJ1-4	CASSYGQSAEKLFF	TGTGCCAGCAGCTACGGACAGTCGGCTGAAAAACTGTTTTTT
TRBV7-3	TRBD2	.	TRBJ2-3	CASSPTGGRPDTQYF	TGTGCCAGCAGCCCGACGGGGGGTCGTCCAGATACGCAGTATTTT
TRBV6-5	TRBD2	.	TRBJ2-1	CASSYSSGGLNEQFF	TGTGCCAGCAGTTACTCGAGCGGGGGTCTCAATGAGCAGTTCTTC
TRBV6-5	TRBD2	once	TRBJ2-1	CASSSRTSQTYNEQFF	TGTGCCAGCAGTTCCCGGACTAGCCAAACCTACAATGAGCAGTTCTTC
TRBV30	TRBD2	few	TRBJ2-7	CAWRGGRRGGDEQYF	TGTGCCTGGAGGGGGGGCCGGCGGGGGGGAGACGAGCAGTACTTC
TRBV5-8	.	.	TRBJ1-5	CASSPQYGGNQPQHF	TGTGCCAGCAGCCCACAATATGGAGGCAATCAGCCCCAGCATTTT
TRBV4-2	TRBD1	.	TRBJ1-6	CASSLQPSGGENSPLHF	TGTGCCAGCAGCCTACAACCATCAGGGGGCGAGAATTCACCCCTCCACTTT
TRBV15	.	.	TRBJ2-2	CATSRGGGGHTGELFF	TGTGCCACCAGCAGAGGAGGAGGGGGCCACACCGGGGAGCTGTTTTTT
TRBV7-9	TRBD1	.	TRBJ1-2	CASSLRGIDYGYTF	TGTGCCAGCAGCCTCAGGGGGATTGACTATGGCTACACCTTC
TRBV30	.	.	TRBJ1-1	CAWMTATEAFF	TGTGCCTGGATGACAGCCACTGAAGCTTTCTTT
TRBV6-6	.	.	TRBJ2-7	CASSRRTAYEQYF	TGTGCCAGCAGTCGGAGGACCGCCTACGAGCAGTACTTC
TRBV30	.	.	TRBJ1-5	CAWRDKRKSDSNQPQHF	TGTGCCTGGAGGGACAAGCGTAAATCTGATAGCAATCAGCCCCAGCATTTT
TRBV5-1	.	once	TRBJ1-6	CASSLDTYNSPLHF	TGCGCCAGCAGCTTGGACACCTATAATTCACCCCTCCACTTT
TRBV7-9	.	.	TRBJ1-3	CASSPQEGRPGNTIYF	TGTGCCAGCAGCCCCCAGGAGGGGCGGCCTGGAAACACCATATATTTT
TRBV7-7	TRBD2	.	TRBJ2-5	CASSLGGGEMETQYF	TGTGCTAGCAGCTTGGGCGGGGGGGAAATGGAGACCCAGTACTTC
TRBV5-1	.	.	TRBJ2-5	CASFRGDHQETQYF	TGCGCCAGCTTCAGGGGGGACCACCAAGAGACCCAGTACTTC
TRBV7-7	.	few	TRBJ2-2	CASSLEGGTGELFF	TGTGCTAGCAGCTTAGAAGGGGGCACCGGGGAGCTGTTTTTT
TRBV6-1	.	.	TRBJ2-5	CASRVYMTGQETQYF	TGTGCCAGCAGAGTCTATATGACAGGCCAAGAGACCCAGTACTTC
TRBV29-1	TRBD1	.	TRBJ1-2	CSVDDPSGTAIYGYTF	TGCAGCGTTGACGATCCATCCGGGACAGCGATTTATGGCTACACCTTC
TRBV5-1	TRBD2	.	TRBJ2-2	CASSPVAGVNTGELFF	TGCGCCAGCAGCCCAGTAGCGGGGGTAAACACCGGGGAGCTGTTTTTT
TRBV4-1	TRBD1	.	TRBJ2-7	CASSQVPGQGMGEQYF	TGCGCCAGCAGCCAAGTTCCGGGACAGGGGATGGGCGAGCAGTACTTC
TRBV7-9	.	.	TRBJ1-3	CASSSGRGFGNTIYF	TGTGCCAGCAGCTCGGGGAGAGGGTTTGGAAACACCATATATTTT
TRBV12-2	.	.	TRBJ2-2	CASPQDRGRTGELFF	TGTGCAAGTCCCCAGGACAGGGGGCGCACCGGGGAGCTGTTTTTT
TRBV7-9	TRBD2	.	TRBJ2-7	CASSPPGLAGSYEQYF	TGTGCCAGCAGTCCTCCGGGACTAGCGGGGAGCTACGAGCAGTACTTC